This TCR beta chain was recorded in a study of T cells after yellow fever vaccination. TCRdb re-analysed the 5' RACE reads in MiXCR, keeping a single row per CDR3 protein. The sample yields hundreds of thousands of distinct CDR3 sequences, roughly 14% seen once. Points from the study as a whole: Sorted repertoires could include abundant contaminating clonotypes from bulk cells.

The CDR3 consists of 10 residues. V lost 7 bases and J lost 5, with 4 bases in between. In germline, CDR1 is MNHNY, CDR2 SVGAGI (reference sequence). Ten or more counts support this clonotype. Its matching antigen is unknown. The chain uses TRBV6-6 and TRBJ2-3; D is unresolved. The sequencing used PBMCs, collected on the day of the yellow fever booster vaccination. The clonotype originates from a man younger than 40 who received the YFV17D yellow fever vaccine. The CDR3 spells CASKRDTQYF. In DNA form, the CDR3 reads TGTGCCAGCAAGAGAGATACGCAGTATTTT.